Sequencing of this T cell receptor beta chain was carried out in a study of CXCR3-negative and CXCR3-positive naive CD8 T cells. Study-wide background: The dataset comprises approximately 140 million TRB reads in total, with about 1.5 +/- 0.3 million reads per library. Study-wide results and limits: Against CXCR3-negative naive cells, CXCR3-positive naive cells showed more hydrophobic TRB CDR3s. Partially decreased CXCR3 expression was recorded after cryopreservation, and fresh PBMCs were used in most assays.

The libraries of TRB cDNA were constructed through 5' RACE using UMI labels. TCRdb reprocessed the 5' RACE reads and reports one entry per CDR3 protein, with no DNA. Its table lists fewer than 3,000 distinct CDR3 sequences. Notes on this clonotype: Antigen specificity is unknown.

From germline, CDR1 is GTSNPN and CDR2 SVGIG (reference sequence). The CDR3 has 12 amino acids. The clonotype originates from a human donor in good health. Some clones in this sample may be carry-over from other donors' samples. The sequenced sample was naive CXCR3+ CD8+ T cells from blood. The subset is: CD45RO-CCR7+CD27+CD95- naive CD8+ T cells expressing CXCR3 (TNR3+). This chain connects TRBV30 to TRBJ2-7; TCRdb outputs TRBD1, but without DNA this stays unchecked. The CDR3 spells CAWTQGGYEQYF. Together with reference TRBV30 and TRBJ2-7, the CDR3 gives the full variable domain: SQTIHQWPATLVQPVGSPLSLECTVEGTSNPNLYWYRQAAGRGLQLLFYSVGIGQISSEVPQNLSASRPQDRQFILSSKKLLLSDSGFYLCAWTQGGYEQYFGPGTRLTVT.